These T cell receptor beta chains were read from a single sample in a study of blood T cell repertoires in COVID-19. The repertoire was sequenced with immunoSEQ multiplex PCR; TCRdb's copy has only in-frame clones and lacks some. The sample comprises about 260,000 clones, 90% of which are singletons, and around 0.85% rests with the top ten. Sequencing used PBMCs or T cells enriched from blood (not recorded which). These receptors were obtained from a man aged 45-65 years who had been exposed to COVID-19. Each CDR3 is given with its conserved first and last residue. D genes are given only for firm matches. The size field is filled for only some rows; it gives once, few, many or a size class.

DNA: TGTGCCAGCAGCCAAGGGACTCTGGGCTACACCTTC
CDR3: CASSQGTLGYTF
J: TRBJ1-2
size: -
D: -
V: TRBV3-1/TRBV3-2
length: 12

DNA: TGTGCCAGCAGCGTAGATCCCCCGACAGGGTATAACAATGAGCAGTTCTTC
CDR3: CASSVDPPTGYNNEQFF
J: TRBJ2-1
size: -
D: TRBD1
V: TRBV9
length: 17

DNA: TGTGCCAGCAGCCAAAACACAGGGATTTCTGAAGCTTTCTTT
CDR3: CASSQNTGISEAFF
J: TRBJ1-1
size: -
D: -
V: TRBV3-1/TRBV3-2
length: 14

DNA: TGCGCCAGCAGCCTCCCCTCCCTTAACACAGATACGCAGTATTTT
CDR3: CASSLPSLNTDTQYF
J: TRBJ2-3
size: -
D: -
V: TRBV5-1
length: 15

DNA: TGTGCCAGCAGCTTGGTTGCGGGAGGGCAAGAGACCCAGTACTTC
CDR3: CASSLVAGGQETQYF
J: TRBJ2-5
size: once
D: TRBD2
V: TRBV5-4
length: 15

DNA: TGTGCCAGCAGCTTAGCACCGAACAGGGTTTCCGAAGCTTTCTTT
CDR3: CASSLAPNRVSEAFF
J: TRBJ1-1
size: -
D: -
V: TRBV11-2
length: 15

DNA: TGTGCCAGTAGTAAGAGTTTCTCTGGAAACACCATATATTTT
CDR3: CASSKSFSGNTIYF
J: TRBJ1-3
size: -
D: -
V: TRBV19
length: 14

DNA: TGTGCCAGCACCCAACCGGGACATAACATTCAGTACTTC
CDR3: CASTQPGHNIQYF
J: TRBJ2-4
size: -
D: -
V: TRBV6-5
length: 13

DNA: TGTGCCAGTAGACAGGCCTCTGGAAACACCATATATTTT
CDR3: CASRQASGNTIYF
J: TRBJ1-3
size: -
D: -
V: TRBV9
length: 13

DNA: TGTGCCAGCTCACGCTTCGGGAGCTACGAGCAGTACTTC
CDR3: CASSRFGSYEQYF
J: TRBJ2-7
size: once
D: -
V: TRBV18
length: 13

DNA: TGTGCCAGCTCACAGGGACAGTCAACTAGCACAGATACGCAGTATTTT
CDR3: CASSQGQSTSTDTQYF
J: TRBJ2-3
size: -
D: TRBD1
V: TRBV18
length: 16

DNA: TGTGCCTGGAGTAACAAAGGGGGTGTGAACACTGAAGCTTTCTTT
CDR3: CAWSNKGGVNTEAFF
J: TRBJ1-1
size: -
D: -
V: TRBV30
length: 15

DNA: TGTGCCAGCAGCCCACCAGGGGGCCTTTACTATGGCTACACCTTC
CDR3: CASSPPGGLYYGYTF
J: TRBJ1-2
size: once
D: TRBD1
V: TRBV7-8
length: 15

DNA: TGTGCCTGGAGTGTAACCGGGACAGGAGGTCAAAAACTGTTTTTT
CDR3: CAWSVTGTGGQKLFF
J: TRBJ1-4
size: -
D: TRBD1
V: TRBV30
length: 15

DNA: TGTGCACAACTAGCGGGGGACCAAGAGACCCAGTACTTC
CDR3: CAQLAGDQETQYF
J: TRBJ2-5
size: -
D: TRBD2
V: TRBV2
length: 13

DNA: TGTGCCAGCAGTGACATACAGGGGAGCTCTGGAAACACCATATATTTT
CDR3: CASSDIQGSSGNTIYF
J: TRBJ1-3
size: -
D: TRBD1
V: TRBV6-4
length: 16

DNA: TGTGCCAGCTCTTCCGGGACAGGGGACTTGAACACTGAAGCTTTCTTT
CDR3: CASSSGTGDLNTEAFF
J: TRBJ1-1
size: once
D: TRBD1
V: TRBV18
length: 16

DNA: TGTGCCAGCAGCTCTATAGCGGGGGCACGTCACAATGAGCAGTTCTTC
CDR3: CASSSIAGARHNEQFF
J: TRBJ2-1
size: -
D: TRBD2
V: TRBV7-9
length: 16

DNA: TGTGCCAGCATCCCATGGGACAGGGGGCGAGAGACCCAGTACTTC
CDR3: CASIPWDRGRETQYF
J: TRBJ2-5
size: -
D: TRBD1
V: TRBV28
length: 15

DNA: TGTGCCAGCAGGGGACAGGGGGTAGAGACCCAGTACTTC
CDR3: CASRGQGVETQYF
J: TRBJ2-5
size: -
D: TRBD1
V: TRBV2
length: 13

DNA: TGTGCCAGCAGACGCAGCGGACAGGGGGCTCATGGCTACACCTTC
CDR3: CASRRSGQGAHGYTF
J: TRBJ1-2
size: -
D: TRBD1
V: TRBV28
length: 15

DNA: TGTGCCAGCAGTGATCGTGTCTTGAACACTGAAGCTTTCTTT
CDR3: CASSDRVLNTEAFF
J: TRBJ1-1
size: -
D: -
V: TRBV2
length: 14

DNA: TGTGCCACCGCAGGGCAGCTTAATGAAAAACTGTTTTTT
CDR3: CATAGQLNEKLFF
J: TRBJ1-4
size: -
D: -
V: TRBV15
length: 13

DNA: TGCGCCAGCCGCCCTGGGGCGGCTACCTACGAGCAGTACTTC
CDR3: CASRPGAATYEQYF
J: TRBJ2-7
size: -
D: -
V: TRBV5-1
length: 14

DNA: TGCGCCAGCAGCCCGGGAAGTACCTATAGCAATCAGCCCCAGCATTTT
CDR3: CASSPGSTYSNQPQHF
J: TRBJ1-5
size: -
D: -
V: TRBV5-1
length: 16

DNA: TGTGCCAGCTCACTACTTCAAATCCTCTTCCGGGACAGGGAGGTCGATAATGAAAAACTGTTTTTT
CDR3: CASSLLQILFRDREVDNEKLFF
J: TRBJ1-4
size: few
D: TRBD1
V: TRBV18
length: 22

DNA: TGTGCCAGCAGCGTAGGTCCAGCAGGCACCGGGGAGCTGTTTTTT
CDR3: CASSVGPAGTGELFF
J: TRBJ2-2
size: -
D: -
V: TRBV9
length: 15

DNA: TGCGCCAGCAGCTTGGGGACAGGGTTGAGTGATGGCTACACCTTC
CDR3: CASSLGTGLSDGYTF
J: TRBJ1-2
size: -
D: TRBD1
V: TRBV5-1
length: 15

DNA: TGTGCCAGCAGTGGGGAGGGAGGGACTAACTATGGCTACACCTTC
CDR3: CASSGEGGTNYGYTF
J: TRBJ1-2
size: -
D: -
V: TRBV2
length: 15

DNA: TGTGCCAGCAGTTTCTGGCGGGGGGGCTACAATGAGCAGTTCTTC
CDR3: CASSFWRGGYNEQFF
J: TRBJ2-1
size: -
D: TRBD2
V: TRBV27
length: 15

DNA: TGTGCCAACAAACAGGGGCGTAATTCACCCCTCCACTTT
CDR3: CANKQGRNSPLHF
J: TRBJ1-6
size: -
D: TRBD1
V: TRBV2
length: 13

DNA: TGCGCCAGCAGCTTGGCCTCGACTTCCTACAATGAGCAGTTCTTC
CDR3: CASSLASTSYNEQFF
J: TRBJ2-1
size: -
D: -
V: TRBV5-1
length: 15

DNA: TGTGCCACCAGTGATTCCCGAGGCGCTGGAAACACCATATATTTT
CDR3: CATSDSRGAGNTIYF
J: TRBJ1-3
size: few
D: -
V: TRBV24-1
length: 15

DNA: TGCGCCAGCAGGGAGGGGCCCCTCTCCTACGAGCAGTACTTC
CDR3: CASREGPLSYEQYF
J: TRBJ2-7
size: -
D: -
V: TRBV5-1
length: 14

DNA: TGTGCCAGCAGTTTATCTTTTGGACAGGGAGGCTACGAGCAGTACTTC
CDR3: CASSLSFGQGGYEQYF
J: TRBJ2-7
size: once
D: TRBD1
V: TRBV27
length: 16

DNA: TGCAGCGTTGAAGATCGAAGGAGGCGAAATGGTCGGGACACTGAAGCTTTCTTT
CDR3: CSVEDRRRRNGRDTEAFF
J: TRBJ1-1
size: -
D: -
V: TRBV29-1
length: 18

DNA: TGTGCTAGTGGTGCGAGACCAGGGGGCTTTGAAGCTTTCTTT
CDR3: CASGARPGGFEAFF
J: TRBJ1-1
size: -
D: TRBD1
V: TRBV12-5
length: 14

DNA: TGCGCCAGCAGCCGGGGCTCGGGGGGAGCTGTTTTGGAGACCCAGTACTTC
CDR3: CASSRGSGGAVLETQYF
J: TRBJ2-5
size: -
D: TRBD2
V: TRBV5-1
length: 17

DNA: TGCGCCAGCAGCTTGGCAGGGGAGCTCGACTATGGCTACACCTTC
CDR3: CASSLAGELDYGYTF
J: TRBJ1-2
size: once
D: -
V: TRBV5-1
length: 15

DNA: TGTGCCTGGAAGGCGACAGGGGGCCATCAGCCCCAGCATTTT
CDR3: CAWKATGGHQPQHF
J: TRBJ1-5
size: -
D: TRBD1
V: TRBV30
length: 14

DNA: TGTGCCATCAGTGAGTCTACCTACGAGCAGTACTTC
CDR3: CAISESTYEQYF
J: TRBJ2-7
size: -
D: -
V: TRBV10-3
length: 12

DNA: TGTGCCAGCAGTGCGGGGATGCGTGTCACCGGGGAGCTGTTTTTT
CDR3: CASSAGMRVTGELFF
J: TRBJ2-2
size: -
D: -
V: TRBV2
length: 15

DNA: TGCAGTGCCGGGACTTACACTGAAGCTTTCTTT
CDR3: CSAGTYTEAFF
J: TRBJ1-1
size: -
D: -
V: TRBV20-1
length: 11

DNA: TGCGCCAGCAGCCAAGTCAATAGCGGGAGGCCCTACAATGAGCAGTTCTTC
CDR3: CASSQVNSGRPYNEQFF
J: TRBJ2-1
size: -
D: TRBD2
V: TRBV4-1
length: 17

DNA: TGTGCCATCAGGGTGACCGGGACAGGGTCCACCGGCGCAGCTTTCTTT
CDR3: CAIRVTGTGSTGAAFF
J: TRBJ1-1
size: -
D: TRBD1
V: TRBV10-3
length: 16